This TCR beta chain was found in a study of identical twins. Addition of a universal primer site occurred through template switching, and cDNA carried unique molecular identifiers. TCRdb ran MiXCR on the 5' RACE reads and lists one entry per CDR3 protein. The profile shows about 690,000 distinct CDR3 sequences, around 6.1% of them singletons. Study observations and caveats: Analyses based on zero insertions could be partly confounded by invariant MAIT and iNKT cells. Models underestimated TCR alpha sharing (out-of-frame) in monozygotic twins. Reduced insertions were recorded for abundant cord blood beta clonotypes, with no such pattern in memory repertoires.

V lost 3 bases to trimming and J lost 1 base, with 6 bases between them. The CDR3 contains 14 residues. CDR1 is MGHDK, CDR2 SYGVNS, per germline. On this clonotype itself: Its cognate antigen is unknown.

This chain joins TRBV25-1 and TRBJ2-2; the D is unclear. Sequenced material: naive T cells sorted from blood. The receptor was isolated from a man aged 18 to 35 in good health. This CDR3 is CASSEAVNTGELFF. CDR3 bases: TGTGCCAGCAGTGAGGCGGTGAACACCGGGGAGCTGTTTTTT.